This is a list of T cell receptor beta chains from one sample in a study of T cells in Graves' hyperthyroidism and ophthalmopathy. TCRdb reprocessed the multiplex PCR reads with MiXCR, giving one entry per CDR3 protein. Of roughly 550,000 distinct CDR3 sequences detected, more than 15% appear once; the ten largest clones hold around 32%. Source material: blood. All receptors come from a woman between 25 and 40 years old with Graves' ophthalmopathy. Both conserved end residues are part of each CDR3. A D gene is named only where the DNA matches it firmly. Clone size is not always given. Where it is, it says once, few, many or a class for expanded clones.

d_call: NA
v_call: TRBV7-9
j_call: TRBJ2-7
clone_size: many
cdr3_nt: TGTGCCAGCAGCCCGGGGGACGAGCAGTACTTC
cdr3_aa: CASSPGDEQYF

d_call: TRBD2
v_call: TRBV28
j_call: TRBJ2-4
clone_size: NA
cdr3_nt: TGTGCCAGCAGTTCGGGACTAGCGGGTACTAAAAACATTCAGTACTTC
cdr3_aa: CASSSGLAGTKNIQYF

d_call: TRBD1
v_call: TRBV6-1
j_call: TRBJ1-5
clone_size: NA
cdr3_nt: TGTGCCAGCGCAATGGACAGGGGATGGGAAAAGCCCCAGCATTTT
cdr3_aa: CASAMDRGWEKPQHF

d_call: TRBD1
v_call: TRBV6-5
j_call: TRBJ2-1
clone_size: few
cdr3_nt: TGTGCCAGCAGTTACTCGGGACAGCTAAACAATGAGCAGTTCTTC
cdr3_aa: CASSYSGQLNNEQFF

d_call: TRBD2
v_call: TRBV20-1
j_call: TRBJ2-3
clone_size: NA
cdr3_nt: TGCAGTGCTTCACTAGCGGGCGCGACAGATACGCAGTATTTT
cdr3_aa: CSASLAGATDTQYF

d_call: NA
v_call: TRBV7-8
j_call: TRBJ2-1
clone_size: NA
cdr3_nt: TGTGCCAGCAGCCCCAAACTCCACCGTCGGGAGTCGAAACACAATGAGCAGTTCTTC
cdr3_aa: CASSPKLHRRESKHNEQFF

d_call: NA
v_call: TRBV30
j_call: TRBJ1-6
clone_size: many
cdr3_nt: TGTGCCTGGAGTGTACAGGAGGATTCACCCCTCCACTTT
cdr3_aa: CAWSVQEDSPLHF

d_call: NA
v_call: TRBV10-3
j_call: TRBJ2-1
clone_size: few
cdr3_nt: TGTGCCATTACCCCTAAAGGGGGGTATGAGCAGTTCTTC
cdr3_aa: CAITPKGGYEQFF

d_call: NA
v_call: TRBV20-1
j_call: TRBJ2-7
clone_size: many
cdr3_nt: TGCAGTGCTAGATACAGCGCTTTGGGGCCCGAGCAGTACTTC
cdr3_aa: CSARYSALGPEQYF

d_call: NA
v_call: TRBV4-2
j_call: TRBJ2-5
clone_size: few
cdr3_nt: TGTGCCAGCAGCCAAGATAGGCCAGAAGGGACCCAGTACTTC
cdr3_aa: CASSQDRPEGTQYF

d_call: NA
v_call: TRBV3-1
j_call: TRBJ2-5
clone_size: many
cdr3_nt: TGTGCCAGCAGCCATCGCTTGGTTGGCAGACCGGGACTGGAGTACTTC
cdr3_aa: CASSHRLVGRPGLEYF

d_call: TRBD2
v_call: TRBV20-1
j_call: TRBJ2-7
clone_size: few
cdr3_nt: TGCAGTGCTAGAGATACTAGCGGGAGTTCCCACGAGCAGTACTTC
cdr3_aa: CSARDTSGSSHEQYF